The source of this T cell receptor (beta chain) is a study of blood T cell repertoires in COVID-19. Assay used: immunoSEQ multiplex PCR; TCRdb lists only in-frame clones, some missing. Of 150,000 to 200,000 clones in the sample, 88% are singletons; the top ten hold less than 5.5%. The V gene lost 5 bases and the J gene lost 0 bases, with 11 bases spanning the gap. There are 15 residues in the CDR3. Germline CDR1 and CDR2: LNHDA and SQIVND (reference sequence). J is TRBJ1-3 and V is TRBV19; D unclear. The sample comprised peripheral blood. The TCR comes from a human donor in a cohort sampled during active COVID-19. As DNA, the CDR3 is TGTGCCAGTAGTCTGGGCAGCCTCTCTGGAAACACCATATATTTT. Amino acid sequence: CASSLGSLSGNTIYF.